Described below is a single T cell receptor beta chain sequence and its context. Its specificity is not known. TCRdb's table, derived via immunoSEQ multiplex PCR, lists solely in-frame clones and lacks some. Of 8,500 to 9,000 clones listed, about 74% were seen once; the top ten hold around 9.2%. Germline CDR1 reads SGHRS; CDR2 reads YFSETQ. This CDR3 is built from 16 residues. V lost 0 bases and J 0 bases, leaving 11 bases between the germline ends. This entry belongs to a study of chemoradiotherapy in HPV16-positive cancers. Study observations and caveats: HPV-specific T cells were functionally defined from only a couple of HPV16-positive patients.

This chain joins TRBV5-1 and TRBJ2-3, with D possibly TRBD1 on 6 matching bases. This sample was obtained from a patient who underwent chemoradiotherapy. This TCR was recovered from a human donor with HPV-associated anogenital cancer. The DNA for the CDR3 is TGCGCCAGCAGCTTGGTTGGACAGACTAGCACAGATACGCAGTATTTT. Amino acid sequence: CASSLVGQTSTDTQYF. The full variable domain, in which reference TRBV5-1 and TRBJ2-3 provide the parts outside the CDR3, is KAGVTQTPRYLIKTRGQQVTLSCSPISGHRSVSWYQQTPGQGLQFLFEYFSETQRNKGNFPGRFSGRQFSNSRSEMNVSTLELGDSALYLCASSLVGQTSTDTQYFGPGTRLTVL.